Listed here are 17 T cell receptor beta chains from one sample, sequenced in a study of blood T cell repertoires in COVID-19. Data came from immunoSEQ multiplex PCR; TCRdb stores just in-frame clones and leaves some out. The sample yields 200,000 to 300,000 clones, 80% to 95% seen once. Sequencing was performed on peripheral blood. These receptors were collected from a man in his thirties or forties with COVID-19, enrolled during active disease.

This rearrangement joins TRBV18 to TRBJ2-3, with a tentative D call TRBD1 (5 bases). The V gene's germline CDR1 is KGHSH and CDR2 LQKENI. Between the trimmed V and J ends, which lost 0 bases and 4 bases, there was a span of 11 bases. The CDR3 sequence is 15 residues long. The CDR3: CASSPPSGSADTQYF. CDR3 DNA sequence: TGTGCCAGCTCACCACCTTCAGGGTCGGCAGATACGCAGTATTTT.

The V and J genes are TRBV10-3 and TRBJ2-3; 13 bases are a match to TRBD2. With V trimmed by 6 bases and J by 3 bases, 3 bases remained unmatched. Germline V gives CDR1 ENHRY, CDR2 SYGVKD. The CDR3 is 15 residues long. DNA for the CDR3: TGTGCCATCAGGGGGACTAGCGGGGAGACAGATACGCAGTATTTT. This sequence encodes CAIRGTSGETDTQYF.

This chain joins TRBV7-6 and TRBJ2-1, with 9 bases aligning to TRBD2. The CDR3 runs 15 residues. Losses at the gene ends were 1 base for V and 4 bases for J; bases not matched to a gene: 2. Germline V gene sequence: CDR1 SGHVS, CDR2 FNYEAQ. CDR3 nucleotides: TGTGCCAGCAGCTTAGTAGCGGGGGCTTACAATGAGCAGTTCTTC. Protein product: CASSLVAGAYNEQFF.

The CDR3 is CASSLLGGPSSGNTIYF. The CDR3 nucleotides read TGTGCCAGCAGTTTATTAGGGGGACCATCCTCTGGAAACACCATATATTTT. The chain has TRBV27 and TRBJ1-3; D may be TRBD1 (6 bases). The V end was cut by 1 base, the J end by 0 bases, with 13 bases between. The CDR3 is 17 residues long. Per the germline V gene, CDR1 is MNHEY and CDR2 is SMNVEV (reference sequence).

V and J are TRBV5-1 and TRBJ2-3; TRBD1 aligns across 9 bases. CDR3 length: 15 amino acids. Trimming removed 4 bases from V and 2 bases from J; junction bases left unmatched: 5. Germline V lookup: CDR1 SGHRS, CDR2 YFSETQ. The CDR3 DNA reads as TGCGCCAGCAGCCCCGGGACAGGGATCACAGATACGCAGTATTTT. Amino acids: CASSPGTGITDTQYF.

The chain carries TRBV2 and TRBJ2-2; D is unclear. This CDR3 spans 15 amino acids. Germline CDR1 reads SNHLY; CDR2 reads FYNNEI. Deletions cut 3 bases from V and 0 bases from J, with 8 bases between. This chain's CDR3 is CASSDRVSNTGELFF. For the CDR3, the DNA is TGTGCCAGCAGTGACCGGGTTTCGAACACCGGGGAGCTGTTTTTT.

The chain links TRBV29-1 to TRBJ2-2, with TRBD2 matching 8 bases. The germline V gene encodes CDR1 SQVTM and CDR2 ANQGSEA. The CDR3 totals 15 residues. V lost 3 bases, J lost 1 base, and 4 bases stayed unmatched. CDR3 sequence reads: CSVELLAGNTGELFF. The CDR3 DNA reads TGCAGCGTTGAGCTTCTAGCGGGGAACACCGGGGAGCTGTTTTTT.

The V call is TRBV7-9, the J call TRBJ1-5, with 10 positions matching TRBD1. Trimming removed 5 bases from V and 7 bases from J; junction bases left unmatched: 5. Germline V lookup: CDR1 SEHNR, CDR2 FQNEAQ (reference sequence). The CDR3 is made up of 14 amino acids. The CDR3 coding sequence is TGTGCCAGCAGCCCTGACAGGGGGCAACAGCCCCAGCATTTT. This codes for CASSPDRGQQPQHF.

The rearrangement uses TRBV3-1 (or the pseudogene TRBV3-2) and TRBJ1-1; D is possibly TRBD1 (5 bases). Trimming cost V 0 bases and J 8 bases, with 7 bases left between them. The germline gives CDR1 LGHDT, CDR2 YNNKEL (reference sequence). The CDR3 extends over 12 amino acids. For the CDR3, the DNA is TGTGCCAGCAGCCAAGATGGGGGGGAAGCTTTCTTT. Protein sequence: CASSQDGGEAFF.

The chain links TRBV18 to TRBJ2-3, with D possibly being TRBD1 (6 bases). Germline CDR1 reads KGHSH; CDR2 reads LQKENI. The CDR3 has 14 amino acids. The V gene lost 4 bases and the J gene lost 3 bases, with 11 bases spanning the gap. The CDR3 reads CASSRTEGTDTQYF. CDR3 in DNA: TGTGCCAGCTCACGGACAGAAGGGACAGATACGCAGTATTTT.

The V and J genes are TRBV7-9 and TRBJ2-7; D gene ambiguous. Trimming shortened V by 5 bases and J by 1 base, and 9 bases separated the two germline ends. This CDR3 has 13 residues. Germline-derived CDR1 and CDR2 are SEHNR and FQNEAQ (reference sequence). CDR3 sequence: CASSIAGSYEQYF. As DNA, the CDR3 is TGTGCCAGCAGCATTGCAGGTTCCTACGAGCAGTACTTC.

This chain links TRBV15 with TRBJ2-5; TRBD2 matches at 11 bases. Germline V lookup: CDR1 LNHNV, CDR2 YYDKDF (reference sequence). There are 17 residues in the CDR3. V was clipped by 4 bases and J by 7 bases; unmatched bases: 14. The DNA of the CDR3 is TGTGCCACCAGCACAGGTTTTAGCGGGGGGGCCTCGGGGACCCAGTACTTC. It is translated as CATSTGFSGGASGTQYF.

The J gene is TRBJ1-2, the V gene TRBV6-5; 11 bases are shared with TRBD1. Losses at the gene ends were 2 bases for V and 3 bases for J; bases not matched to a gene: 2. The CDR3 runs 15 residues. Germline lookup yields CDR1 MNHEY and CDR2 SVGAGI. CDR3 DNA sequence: TGTGCCAGCAGTTACGGGACAGGGGGGGACTATGGCTACACCTTC. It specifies CASSYGTGGDYGYTF.

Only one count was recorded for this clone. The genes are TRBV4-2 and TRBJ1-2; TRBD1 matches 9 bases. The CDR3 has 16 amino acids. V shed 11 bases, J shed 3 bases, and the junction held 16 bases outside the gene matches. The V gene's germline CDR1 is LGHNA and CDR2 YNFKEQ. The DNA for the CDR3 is TGTGCCTCTAGTGGGGAACAGGGGGCCTCAGACTATGGCTACACCTTC. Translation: CASSGEQGASDYGYTF.

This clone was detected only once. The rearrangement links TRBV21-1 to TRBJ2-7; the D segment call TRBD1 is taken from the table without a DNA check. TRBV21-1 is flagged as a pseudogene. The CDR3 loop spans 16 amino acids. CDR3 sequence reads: CASSKCRQVVPYEQYF. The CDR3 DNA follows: TGTGCCAGCAGCAAATGTAGGCAGGTCGTTCCCTACGAGCAGTACTTC.

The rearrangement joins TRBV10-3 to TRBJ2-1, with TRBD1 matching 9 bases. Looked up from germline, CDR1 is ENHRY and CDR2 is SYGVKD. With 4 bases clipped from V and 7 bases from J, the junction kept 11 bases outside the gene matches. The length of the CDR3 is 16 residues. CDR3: CAISVPGTGLTNEQFF. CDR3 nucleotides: TGTGCCATCAGTGTACCCGGGACAGGGTTGACAAATGAGCAGTTCTTC.

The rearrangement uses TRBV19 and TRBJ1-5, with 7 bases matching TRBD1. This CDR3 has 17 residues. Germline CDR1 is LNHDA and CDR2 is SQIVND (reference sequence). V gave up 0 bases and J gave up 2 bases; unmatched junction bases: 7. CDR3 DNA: TGTGCCAGTAGTATAGATCTAGGGGGCGGAGGCAATCAGCCCCAGCATTTT. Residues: CASSIDLGGGGNQPQHF.